This T cell receptor beta chain was recorded in a study of blood T cell repertoires in COVID-19. The CDR3 covers 14 residues. Germline assignment: CDR1 SEHNR and CDR2 FQNEAQ (reference sequence). The V and J ends lost 3 bases and 5 bases respectively, with 14 bases between them. Only in-frame clones appear in the TCRdb table, and some are missing; sequencing was by immunoSEQ multiplex PCR. In the table there are around 20,000 clones, over 80% of which are singletons. Sequencing was performed on peripheral blood. The chain employs TRBV7-9 and TRBJ2-7, with D possibly matching TRBD2 (7 bases). This sequence originates from a human donor in a cohort sampled during active COVID-19. The donor label of this sample is uncertain. Here the CDR3 DNA reads TGTGCCAGCAGCTTTGGGGGGGCGTATCACGAGCAGTACTTC. Translating gives CASSFGGAYHEQYF.